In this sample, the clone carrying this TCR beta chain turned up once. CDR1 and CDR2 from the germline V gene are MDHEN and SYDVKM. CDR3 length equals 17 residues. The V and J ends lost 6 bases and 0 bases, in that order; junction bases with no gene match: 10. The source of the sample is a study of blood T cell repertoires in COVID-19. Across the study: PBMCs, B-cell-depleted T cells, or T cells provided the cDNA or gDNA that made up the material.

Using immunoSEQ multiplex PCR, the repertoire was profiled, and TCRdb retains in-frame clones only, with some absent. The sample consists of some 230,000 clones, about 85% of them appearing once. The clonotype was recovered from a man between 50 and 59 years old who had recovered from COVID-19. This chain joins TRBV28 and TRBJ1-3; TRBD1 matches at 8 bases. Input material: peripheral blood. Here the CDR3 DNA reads TGTGCCAGCAGACAGCCGGGACAGGAGTACTCTGGAAACACCATATATTTT. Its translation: CASRQPGQEYSGNTIYF.